This T cell receptor (beta chain) was captured by sequencing in a study of regulatory T cells in long-lasting Graves disease. Study results and caveats: Analysis covered peripheral blood alone, not thyroid tissue. Compared with new cases, persistent Graves' patients showed reduced TCR diversity.

A remark on this clonotype: Antigen specificity is unknown.

Described time point: newly diagnosed GD, antithyroid drugs for less than 3 months. RNA isolated from PBMCs was used to make the TCR library. Tubes containing EDTA received about 9.7 milliliters of drawn peripheral blood. Both iRepertoire HTBI primers and Arm-PCR of CDR3 regions were used to build the TCR beta libraries. One entry per CDR3 protein results from TCRdb running MiXCR on the multiplex PCR reads. This sample yields some 320,000 distinct CDR3 sequences, of which 18% are seen a single time; 38% belongs to the top ten. The TCR sequence derives from a female donor with Graves disease. The input for sequencing was peripheral blood mononuclear cells (PBMCs), taken at new diagnosis, from a patient treated with antithyroid drugs.

The CDR3 coding sequence is TGTGCCAGTAGTATTTCGGGACAAAGGGGTGTAGGGAATTCACCCCTCCACTTT. Protein sequence: CASSISGQRGVGNSPLHF. The chain uses TRBV19 and TRBJ1-6; perhaps TRBD1 as D (6 bases). With 3 bases removed from V and 7 bases from J, the gap between germline ends came to 22 bases. The germline CDR1 and CDR2 sequences are LNHDA and SQIVND (reference sequence). The CDR3 is 18 amino acids.